Each of the 2 T cell receptor beta chains below was sequenced from the same sample in a study of type 1 regulatory T cells. TCRdb passed the reads through MiXCR, listing each CDR3 protein once. Of 80,000 to 100,000 distinct CDR3 sequences listed, roughly 30% were seen once; the top ten hold 2% to 2.5%. Input material: CD4+ T cells, either the whole sample or a sorted fraction (not recorded which). The receptor source for this set is a human donor in good health.

This chain connects TRBV20-1 to TRBJ2-1, with 9 positions matching TRBD2. V shed 1 base, J shed 7 bases, and the junction held 5 bases outside the gene matches. The CDR3 sequence is 14 residues long. The germline gives CDR1 DFQATT, CDR2 SNEGSKA (reference sequence). The DNA of the CDR3 is TGCAGTGCTAGAGGGTTAGCGGGGGTGAATGAGCAGTTCTTC. Translating it yields CSARGLAGVNEQFF.

This clonotype showed up just a few times. The rearrangement joins TRBV18 to TRBJ2-3; 12 nucleotides match TRBD2. The J segment lost 3 bases and the V segment lost 4 bases, leaving 2 bases of the junction unmatched. The CDR3 length is 15 residues. Germline CDR1 and CDR2: KGHSH and LQKENI. As DNA, the CDR3 is TGTGCCAGCTCACGGGGACTAGCGGGTACAGATACGCAGTATTTT. Translation gives CASSRGLAGTDTQYF.